Below are 21 T cell receptor beta chains sequenced from a single sample in a study of long-term antiretroviral therapy in people with HIV. Researchers report immunoSEQ v3.0 was run at survey level. Only in-frame clones appear in the TCRdb table, and some are missing; sequencing was by immunoSEQ multiplex PCR. The sample holds about 23,000 clones, over 75% seen once. The material was unsorted PBMCs, obtained 0.6 years after starting antiretroviral therapy. The source is a man aged 55-75 years with HIV.

The rearrangement uses TRBV19 and TRBJ2-3; no reliable D call. Germline V CDR1 and CDR2: LNHDA, SQIVND (reference sequence). The V end lost 6 bases, the J end lost 0 bases, and 10 bases lay between the germline ends. CDR3 length: 14 amino acids. The CDR3 loop reads CASREQTSTDTQYF. DNA for the CDR3: TGTGCCAGTAGGGAACAGACTAGCACAGATACGCAGTATTTT.

The V and J genes are TRBV7-9 and TRBJ1-2; D is possibly TRBD1 (6 bases). V lost 3 bases and J lost 5, with 16 bases in between. The CDR3 covers 15 residues. CDR1 and CDR2 from the germline V gene are SEHNR and FQNEAQ (reference sequence). Written as DNA, the CDR3 is TGTGCCAGCAGCTTGATTCCAGGGGAGGTTTATGGCTACACCTTC. Translation gives CASSLIPGEVYGYTF.

The rearrangement links TRBV15 to TRBJ2-7, with TRBD1 identical over 12 bases. Germline-derived CDR1 and CDR2 are LNHNV and YYDKDF (reference sequence). V gave up 9 bases and J gave up 5 bases; unmatched junction bases: 11. CDR3 length: 15 amino acids. CDR3 sequence reads: CATHEVGTGGHEQYF. The CDR3 DNA is TGTGCCACACATGAGGTTGGGACAGGGGGCCACGAGCAGTACTTC.

V and J are TRBV6-1 and TRBJ2-7, with TRBD2 matching over 8 bases. This CDR3 contains 16 residues. Trimming at V came to 2 bases and at J to 2 bases, leaving 8 bases not matched to a gene. Germline assignment: CDR1 MNHNS and CDR2 SASEGT. DNA of the CDR3: TGTGCCAGCAGTGAACTGAATAGCGGGGTCACCTACGAGCAGTACTTC. Translated, it gives CASSELNSGVTYEQYF.

J is TRBJ2-2 and V is TRBV10-1; unclear D gene. V lost 7 bases, J lost 6 bases, and 15 bases lay in between. The CDR3 has 14 amino acids. CDR1 WNHNN and CDR2 SYGVQD come from the germline V gene (reference sequence). CDR3 in amino acids: CASKPGPTAGELFF. CDR3 coding DNA: TGCGCCAGCAAACCGGGCCCTACCGCCGGGGAGCTGTTTTTT.

CDR3 in amino acids: CASSPRGSSTDTQYF. The CDR3 DNA is TGCGCCAGCAGCCCCCGGGGCTCTAGCACAGATACGCAGTATTTT. The chain has TRBV5-1 and TRBJ2-3; D tentatively fits TRBD1 or TRBD2 (5 bases each). Trimming shortened V by 4 bases and J by 0 bases, and 12 bases separated the two germline ends. The CDR3 has 15 amino acids. CDR1 SGHRS and CDR2 YFSETQ come from the germline V gene.

J is TRBJ2-2 and V is TRBV7-2, with D possibly being TRBD1 (6 bases). Germline V gives CDR1 SGHTA, CDR2 FQGNSA. The V end was cut by 5 bases, the J end by 4 bases, with 17 bases between. This CDR3 is built from 16 residues. CDR3 sequence: CASSPRTAFFTGELFF. The CDR3 bases are TGTGCCAGCAGCCCGAGGACAGCCTTTTTCACCGGGGAGCTGTTTTTT.

CDR3 in amino acids: CASRIQGQETQYF. As DNA, the CDR3 is TGTGCCAGCAGGATACAGGGCCAAGAGACCCAGTACTTC. This chain connects TRBV5-4 to TRBJ2-5; possible D gene TRBD1, 6 bases. CDR1 SGHNT and CDR2 YYREEE come from the germline V gene (reference sequence). Trimming cost V 5 bases and J 1 base, with 9 bases left between them. This CDR3 has 13 amino acids.

The chain couples TRBV2 to TRBJ1-5, with D maybe TRBD1 (6 bases). The CDR3 length is 15 residues. Deletions cut 7 bases from V and 5 bases from J, with 18 bases between. The germline gives CDR1 SNHLY, CDR2 FYNNEI. The CDR3 here is CASTSLEAGDQPQHF. CDR3 DNA: TGTGCCAGCACGTCCTTGGAGGCAGGGGATCAGCCCCAGCATTTT.

The chain employs TRBV5-1 and TRBJ1-2; no reliable D call. Germline V gene sequence: CDR1 SGHRS, CDR2 YFSETQ. This CDR3 is 14 amino acids long. With 4 bases removed from V and 6 bases from J, the gap between germline ends came to 16 bases. Here the CDR3 reads CASSEEGFSNGYTF. In nucleotides, the CDR3 is TGCGCCAGCAGCGAAGAAGGGTTCTCGAATGGCTACACCTTC.

This clone has only one observation. The chain couples TRBV19 to TRBJ2-5, with 12 bases aligning to TRBD1. This CDR3 is built from 16 residues. With 6 bases clipped from V and 5 bases from J, the junction kept 10 bases outside the gene matches. The V gene's germline CDR1 is LNHDA and CDR2 SQIVND (reference sequence). The CDR3 region is CASRDPGQGAGETQYF. The CDR3, as DNA: TGTGCCAGTAGGGACCCGGGACAGGGGGCAGGGGAGACCCAGTACTTC.

The J gene is TRBJ2-7, the V gene TRBV7-2; 16 nucleotides match TRBD2. Unmatched junction bases numbered 10, after V lost 5 bases and J lost 6 bases. The CDR3 is made up of 17 amino acids. Germline V gene data show CDR1 as SGHTA and CDR2 as FQGNSA. CDR3 sequence: CASSKPGLAGGPLEQYF. The CDR3 DNA follows: TGTGCCAGCAGCAAACCGGGACTAGCGGGGGGGCCCCTCGAGCAGTACTTC.

This rearrangement joins TRBV30 to TRBJ2-7; D gene ambiguous. Trimming stripped 2 bases from V and 3 bases from J, with 11 bases between. The germline V gene encodes CDR1 GTSNPN and CDR2 SVGIG (reference sequence). CDR3 length equals 13 residues. CDR3 residues: CAWSLGPFYEQYF. In nucleotides, the CDR3 is TGTGCCTGGAGTTTGGGCCCGTTCTACGAGCAGTACTTC.

The V gene is TRBV14, the J gene TRBJ1-1, with 8 nucleotides matching TRBD1. CDR3 length: 12 amino acids. V was clipped by 6 bases and J by 8 bases; unmatched bases: 5. CDR1 SGHDN and CDR2 FVKESK come from the germline V gene. CDR3 residues: CASSRQGLEAFF. The CDR3 DNA sequence: TGTGCCAGCAGTCGACAGGGGCTCGAAGCTTTCTTT.

The gene calls are TRBV9 and TRBJ2-5, with 10 bases matching TRBD2. The CDR3 runs 15 residues. The ends lost 2 bases at V and 4 bases at J; junction bases unmatched: 5. Germline V CDR1 and CDR2: SGDLS, YYNGEE. The CDR3 protein is CASSVSGGAVETQYF. In DNA, the CDR3 is TGTGCCAGCAGCGTGAGCGGGGGGGCCGTAGAGACCCAGTACTTC.

V usage is TRBV5-1 and J usage is TRBJ1-1; 12 bases fit TRBD1. V dropped 0 bases and J dropped 11; count of bases not matched to a gene: 8. The CDR3 is 15 residues long. Germline loops: CDR1 SGHRS, CDR2 YFSETQ. The CDR3 loop is CASSLAGTGGDPAFF. The CDR3 DNA reads TGCGCCAGCAGCTTGGCCGGGACAGGGGGCGATCCGGCTTTCTTT.

This chain connects TRBV5-4 to TRBJ1-5; 9 bases align to TRBD1. The CDR3 has 14 amino acids. The junction had 4 bases not matched to a gene; V was cut back by 4 bases and J by 5 bases. Per the germline V gene, CDR1 is SGHNT and CDR2 is YYREEE (reference sequence). Here the CDR3 DNA reads TGTGCCAGCAGCCGACAGGGGGGGGATCAGCCCCAGCATTTT. Translated: CASSRQGGDQPQHF.

The V call is TRBV28, the J call TRBJ1-4, with 7 bases fitting TRBD1. Trimming removed 3 bases from V and 0 bases from J; junction bases left unmatched: 4. Looked up from germline, CDR1 is MDHEN and CDR2 is SYDVKM. The CDR3 has 16 residues. For the CDR3, the DNA is TGTGCCAGCAGTTTCCTCGGACAGGCAACTAATGAAAAACTGTTTTTT. As protein: CASSFLGQATNEKLFF.

The gene calls are TRBV5-5 and TRBJ1-1; 7 nucleotides match TRBD1. This CDR3 has 15 amino acids. The germline V gene encodes CDR1 SGHKS and CDR2 YYEKEE (reference sequence). Trimming took 5 bases from V and 0 from J; bases not matched to a gene: 7. CDR3 protein: CASSQGQILNTEAFF. CDR3 bases: TGTGCCAGCAGTCAGGGACAGATCTTGAACACTGAAGCTTTCTTT.

The chain combines TRBV5-1 with TRBJ1-1, with TRBD1 matching over 10 bases. Germline trimming cut 4 bases from V and 8 bases from J; bases unmatched to any gene: 5. The CDR3 spans 13 residues. CDR1 and CDR2 (germline): SGHRS, YFSETQ. The CDR3: CASSEWTGGEAFF. The CDR3 bases are TGCGCCAGCAGCGAATGGACAGGGGGAGAAGCTTTCTTT.

This chain connects TRBV9 to TRBJ1-5; 9 nucleotides match TRBD1. The V and J ends lost 4 bases and 3 bases, in that order; junction bases with no gene match: 5. CDR3 length equals 15 residues. CDR1 is SGDLS and CDR2 is YYNGEE in the germline V gene. The CDR3 here is CASSRTGVPNQPQHF. The CDR3 DNA sequence: TGTGCCAGCAGCAGGACAGGGGTACCCAATCAGCCCCAGCATTTT.